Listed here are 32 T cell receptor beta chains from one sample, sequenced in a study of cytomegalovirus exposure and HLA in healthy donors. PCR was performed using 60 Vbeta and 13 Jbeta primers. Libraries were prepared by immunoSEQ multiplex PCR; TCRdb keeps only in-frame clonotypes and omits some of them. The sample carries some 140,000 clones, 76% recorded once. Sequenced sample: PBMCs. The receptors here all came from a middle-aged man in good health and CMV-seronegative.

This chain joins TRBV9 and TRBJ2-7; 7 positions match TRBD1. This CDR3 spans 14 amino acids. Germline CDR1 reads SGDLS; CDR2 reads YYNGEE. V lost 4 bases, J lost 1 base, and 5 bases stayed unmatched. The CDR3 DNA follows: TGTGCCAGCAGCAAGGGACAGATATCCTACGAGCAGTACTTC. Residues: CASSKGQISYEQYF.

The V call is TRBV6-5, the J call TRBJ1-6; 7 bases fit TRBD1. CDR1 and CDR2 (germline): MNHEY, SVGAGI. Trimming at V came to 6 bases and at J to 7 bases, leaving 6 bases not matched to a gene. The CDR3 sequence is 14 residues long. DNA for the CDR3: TGTGCCAGCAGCCTCGACAGGGCCAATTCACCCCTCCACTTT. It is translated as CASSLDRANSPLHF.

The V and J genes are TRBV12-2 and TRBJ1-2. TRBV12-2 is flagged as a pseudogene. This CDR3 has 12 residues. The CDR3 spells CASRPGSGSYTF. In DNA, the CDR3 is TGTGCAAGTCGCCCGGGATCGGGAAGCTACACCTTC.

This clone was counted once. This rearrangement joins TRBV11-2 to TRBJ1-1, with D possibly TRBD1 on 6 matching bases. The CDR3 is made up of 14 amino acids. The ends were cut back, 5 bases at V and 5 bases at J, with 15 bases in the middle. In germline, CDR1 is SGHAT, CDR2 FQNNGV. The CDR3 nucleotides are TGTGCCAGCAGCAGAAATACAGGGCAGACTGAAGCTTTCTTT. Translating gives CASSRNTGQTEAFF.

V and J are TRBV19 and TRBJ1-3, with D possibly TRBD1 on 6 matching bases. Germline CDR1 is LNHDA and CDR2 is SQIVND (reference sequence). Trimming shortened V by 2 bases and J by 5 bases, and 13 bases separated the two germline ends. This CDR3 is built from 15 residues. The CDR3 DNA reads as TGTGCCAGTAGTATACTTGGACAGAGGCGAAACACCATATATTTT. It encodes CASSILGQRRNTIYF.

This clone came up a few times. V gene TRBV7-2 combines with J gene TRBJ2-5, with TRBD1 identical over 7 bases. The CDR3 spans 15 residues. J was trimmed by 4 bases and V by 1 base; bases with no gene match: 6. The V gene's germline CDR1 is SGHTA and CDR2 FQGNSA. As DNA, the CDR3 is TGTGCCAGCAGCTTAGAAACAGGGGTCGGAGAGACCCAGTACTTC. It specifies CASSLETGVGETQYF.

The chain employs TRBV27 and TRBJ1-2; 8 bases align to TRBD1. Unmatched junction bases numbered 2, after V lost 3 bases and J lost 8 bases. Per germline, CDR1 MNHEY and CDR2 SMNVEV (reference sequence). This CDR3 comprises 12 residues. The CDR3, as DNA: TGTGCCAGCAGTTTGACAGGGGACGGCTACACCTTC. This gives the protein CASSLTGDGYTF.

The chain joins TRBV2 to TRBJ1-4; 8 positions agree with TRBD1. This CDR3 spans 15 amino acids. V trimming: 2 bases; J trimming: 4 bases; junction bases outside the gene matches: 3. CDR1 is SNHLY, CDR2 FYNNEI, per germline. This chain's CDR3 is CASSESGQGNEKLFF. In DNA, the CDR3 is TGTGCCAGCAGTGAATCCGGACAGGGTAATGAAAAACTGTTTTTT.

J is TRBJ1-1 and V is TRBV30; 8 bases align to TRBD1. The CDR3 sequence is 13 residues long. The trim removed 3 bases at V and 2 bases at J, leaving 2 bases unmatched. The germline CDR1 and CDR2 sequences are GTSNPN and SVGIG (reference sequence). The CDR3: CAWRGQVNTEAFF. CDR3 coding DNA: TGTGCCTGGAGGGGACAGGTTAACACTGAAGCTTTCTTT.

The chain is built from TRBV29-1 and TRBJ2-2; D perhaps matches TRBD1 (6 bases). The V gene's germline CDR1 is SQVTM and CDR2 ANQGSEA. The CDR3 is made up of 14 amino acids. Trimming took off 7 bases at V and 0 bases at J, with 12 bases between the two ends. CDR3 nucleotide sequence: TGCAGCGCCCTGACAGGCACGAACACCGGGGAGCTGTTTTTT. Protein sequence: CSALTGTNTGELFF.

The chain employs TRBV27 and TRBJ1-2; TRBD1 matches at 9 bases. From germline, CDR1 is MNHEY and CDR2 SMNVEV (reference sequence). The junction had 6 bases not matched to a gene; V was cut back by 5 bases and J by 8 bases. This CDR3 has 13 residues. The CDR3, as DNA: TGTGCCAGCAGTGCACAGGGGGCGCAAGGCTACACCTTC. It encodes CASSAQGAQGYTF.

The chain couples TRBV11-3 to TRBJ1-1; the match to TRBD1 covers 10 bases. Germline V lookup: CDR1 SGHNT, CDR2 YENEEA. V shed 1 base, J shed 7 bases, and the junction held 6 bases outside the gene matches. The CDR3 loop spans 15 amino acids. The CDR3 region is CASSLGDRGPFEAFF. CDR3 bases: TGTGCCAGCAGCTTAGGAGACAGGGGGCCTTTTGAAGCTTTCTTT. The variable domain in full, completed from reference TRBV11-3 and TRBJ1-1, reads EAGVVQSPRYKIIEKKQPVAFWCNPISGHNTLYWYLQNLGQGPELLIRYENEEAVDDSQLPKDRFSAERLKGVDSTLKIQPAELGDSAVYLCASSLGDRGPFEAFFGQGTRLTVV.

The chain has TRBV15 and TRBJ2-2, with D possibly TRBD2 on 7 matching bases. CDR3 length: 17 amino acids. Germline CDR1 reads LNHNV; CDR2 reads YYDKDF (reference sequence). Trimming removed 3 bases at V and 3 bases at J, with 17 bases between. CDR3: CATSSRVGGGYTGELFF. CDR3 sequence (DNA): TGTGCCACCAGCAGCCGAGTAGGGGGGGGGTACACCGGGGAGCTGTTTTTT. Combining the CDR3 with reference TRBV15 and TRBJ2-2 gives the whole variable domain DAMVIQNPRYQVTQFGKPVTLSCSQTLNHNVMYWYQQKSSQAPKLLFHYYDKDFNNEADTPDNFQSRRPNTSFCFLDIRSPGLGDTAMYLCATSSRVGGGYTGELFFGEGSRLTVL.

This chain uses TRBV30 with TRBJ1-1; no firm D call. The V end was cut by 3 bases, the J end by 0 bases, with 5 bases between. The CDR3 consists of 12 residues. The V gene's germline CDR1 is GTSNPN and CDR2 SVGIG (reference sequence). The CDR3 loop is CAWSGVNTEAFF. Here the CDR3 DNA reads TGTGCCTGGAGCGGGGTGAACACTGAAGCTTTCTTT.

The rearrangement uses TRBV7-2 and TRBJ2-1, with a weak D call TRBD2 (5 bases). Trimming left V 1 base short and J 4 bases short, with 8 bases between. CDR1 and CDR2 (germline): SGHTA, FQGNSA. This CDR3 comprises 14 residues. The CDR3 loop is CASSLVGRYNEQFF. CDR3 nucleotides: TGTGCCAGCAGCTTAGTGGGGAGATACAATGAGCAGTTCTTC. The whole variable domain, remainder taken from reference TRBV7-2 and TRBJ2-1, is GAGVSQSPSNKVTEKGKDVELRCDPISGHTALYWYRQSLGQGLEFLIYFQGNSAPDKSGLPSDRFSAERTGGSVSTLTIQRTQQEDSAVYLCASSLVGRYNEQFFGPGTRLTVL.

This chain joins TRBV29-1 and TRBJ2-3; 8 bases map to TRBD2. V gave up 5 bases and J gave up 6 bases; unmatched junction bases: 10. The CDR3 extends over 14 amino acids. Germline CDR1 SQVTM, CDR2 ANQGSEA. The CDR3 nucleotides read TGCAGCGTTTCGGGGGGGCTCAGTCCGGATACGCAGTATTTT. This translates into CSVSGGLSPDTQYF.

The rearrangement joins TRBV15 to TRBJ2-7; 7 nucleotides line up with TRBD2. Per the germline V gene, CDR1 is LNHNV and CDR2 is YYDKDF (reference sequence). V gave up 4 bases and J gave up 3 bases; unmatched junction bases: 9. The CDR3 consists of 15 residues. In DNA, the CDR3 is TGTGCCACCAGCATGGGGGGGAATATCGACTACGAGCAGTACTTC. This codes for CATSMGGNIDYEQYF.

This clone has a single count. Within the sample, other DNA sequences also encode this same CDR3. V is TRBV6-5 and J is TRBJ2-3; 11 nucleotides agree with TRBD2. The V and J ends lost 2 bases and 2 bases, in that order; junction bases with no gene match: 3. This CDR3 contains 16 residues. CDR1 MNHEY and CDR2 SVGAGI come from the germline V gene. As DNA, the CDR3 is TGTGCCAGCAGTTACGGACTAGCGGGCTCCACAGATACGCAGTATTTT. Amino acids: CASSYGLAGSTDTQYF.

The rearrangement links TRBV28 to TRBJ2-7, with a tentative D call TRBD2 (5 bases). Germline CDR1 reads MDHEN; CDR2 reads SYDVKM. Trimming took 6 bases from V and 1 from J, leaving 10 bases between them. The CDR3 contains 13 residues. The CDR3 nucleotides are TGTGCCAGCAGCGCCCCGGGGTCCTACGAGCAGTACTTC. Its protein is CASSAPGSYEQYF.

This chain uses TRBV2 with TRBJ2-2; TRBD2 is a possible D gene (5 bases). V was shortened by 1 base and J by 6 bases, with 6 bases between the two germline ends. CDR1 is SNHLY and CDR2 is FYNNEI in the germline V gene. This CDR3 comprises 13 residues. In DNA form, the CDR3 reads TGTGCCAGCAGTGAAGTGAGGGCCGGGGAGCTGTTTTTT. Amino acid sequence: CASSEVRAGELFF.

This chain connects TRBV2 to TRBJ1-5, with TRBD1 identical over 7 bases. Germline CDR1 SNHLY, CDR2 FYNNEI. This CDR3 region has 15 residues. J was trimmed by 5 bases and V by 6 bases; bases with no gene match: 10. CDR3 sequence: CASSRTGTEDQPQHF. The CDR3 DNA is TGTGCCAGCAGCCGCACCGGGACAGAAGATCAGCCCCAGCATTTT.

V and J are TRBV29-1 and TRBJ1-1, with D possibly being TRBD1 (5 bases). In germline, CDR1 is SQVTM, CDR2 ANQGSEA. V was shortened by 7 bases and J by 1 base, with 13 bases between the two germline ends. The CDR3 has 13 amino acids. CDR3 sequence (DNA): TGCAGCGCCGTTGGCGGGGGGAACACTGAAGCTTTCTTT. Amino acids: CSAVGGGNTEAFF.

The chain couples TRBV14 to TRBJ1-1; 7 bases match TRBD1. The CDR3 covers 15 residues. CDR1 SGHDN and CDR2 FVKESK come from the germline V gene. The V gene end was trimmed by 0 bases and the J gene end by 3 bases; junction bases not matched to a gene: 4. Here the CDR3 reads CASSQDTGVHTEAFF. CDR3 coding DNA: TGTGCCAGCAGCCAAGATACAGGGGTGCACACTGAAGCTTTCTTT.

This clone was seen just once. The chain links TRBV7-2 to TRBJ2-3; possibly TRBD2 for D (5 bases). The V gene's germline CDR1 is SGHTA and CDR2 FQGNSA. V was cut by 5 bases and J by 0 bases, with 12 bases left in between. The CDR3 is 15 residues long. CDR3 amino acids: CASSPGLLSTDTQYF. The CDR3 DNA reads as TGTGCCAGCAGCCCAGGACTCCTCAGCACAGATACGCAGTATTTT.

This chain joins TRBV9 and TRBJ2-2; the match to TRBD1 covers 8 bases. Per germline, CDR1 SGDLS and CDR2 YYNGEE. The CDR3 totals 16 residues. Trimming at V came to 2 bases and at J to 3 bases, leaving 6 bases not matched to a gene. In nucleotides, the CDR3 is TGTGCCAGCAGCGTGGGCAGGGGGCTGGACACCGGGGAGCTGTTTTTT. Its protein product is CASSVGRGLDTGELFF.

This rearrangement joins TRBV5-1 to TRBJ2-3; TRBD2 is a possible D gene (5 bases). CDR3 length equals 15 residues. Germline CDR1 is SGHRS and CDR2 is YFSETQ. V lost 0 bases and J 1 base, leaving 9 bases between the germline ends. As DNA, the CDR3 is TGCGCCAGCAGCTTGGCGGGGTTCCGCACAGATACGCAGTATTTT. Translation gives CASSLAGFRTDTQYF.

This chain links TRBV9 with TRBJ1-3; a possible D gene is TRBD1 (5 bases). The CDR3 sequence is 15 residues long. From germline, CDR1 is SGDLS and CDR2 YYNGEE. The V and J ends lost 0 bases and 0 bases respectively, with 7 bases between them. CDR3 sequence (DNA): TGTGCCAGCAGCGTAGGGGGCAGCTCTGGAAACACCATATATTTT. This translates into CASSVGGSSGNTIYF.

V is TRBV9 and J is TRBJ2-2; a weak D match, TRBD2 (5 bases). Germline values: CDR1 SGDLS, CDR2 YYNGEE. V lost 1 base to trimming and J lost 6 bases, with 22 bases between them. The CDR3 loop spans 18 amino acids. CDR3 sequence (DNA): TGTGCCAGCAGCGTAAATGGGCTAGCACCAGGCGGCTCCGGGGAGCTGTTTTTT. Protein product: CASSVNGLAPGGSGELFF.

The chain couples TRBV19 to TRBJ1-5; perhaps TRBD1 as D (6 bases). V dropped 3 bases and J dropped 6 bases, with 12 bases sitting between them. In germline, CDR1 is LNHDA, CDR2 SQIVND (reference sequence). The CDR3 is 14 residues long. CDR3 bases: TGTGCCAGTAGTATCCCAGGGGAGCGTCAGCCCCAGCATTTT. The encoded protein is CASSIPGERQPQHF.

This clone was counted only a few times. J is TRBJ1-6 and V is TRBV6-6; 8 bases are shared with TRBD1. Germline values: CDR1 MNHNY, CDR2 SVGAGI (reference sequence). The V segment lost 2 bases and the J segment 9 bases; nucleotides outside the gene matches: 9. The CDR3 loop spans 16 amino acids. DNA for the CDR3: TGTGCCAGCAGTTACCCCCCCGGACAGGGTTCTTCACCCCTCCACTTT. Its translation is CASSYPPGQGSSPLHF.

CDR3 loop: CASSQGQEQYF. In nucleotides, the CDR3 is TGTGCCAGCAGCCAAGGGCAGGAGCAGTACTTC. The chain recombines TRBV14 with TRBJ2-7; D remains unclear. Germline V lookup: CDR1 SGHDN, CDR2 FVKESK. This CDR3 contains 11 residues. The ends were cut back, 1 base at V and 7 bases at J, with 5 bases in the middle.

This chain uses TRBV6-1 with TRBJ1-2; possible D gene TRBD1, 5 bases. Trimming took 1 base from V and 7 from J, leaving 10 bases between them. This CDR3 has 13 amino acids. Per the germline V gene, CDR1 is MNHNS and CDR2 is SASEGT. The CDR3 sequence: CASSEVGASGYTF. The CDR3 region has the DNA TGTGCCAGCAGTGAAGTAGGGGCGTCTGGCTACACCTTC.